This T cell receptor beta chain was sequenced during a study of T cell repertoires in cytomegalovirus infection. Whole-study context: A matching HLA type, together with CMV infection, was signaled by public TCR beta signatures. Study observations and caveats: The ex vivo response was dominated by HLA-C-restricted CMV-specific TCR beta clonotypes.

Germline V CDR1 and CDR2: SGHVS, FNYEAQ. The CDR3 is 18 residues long. V gave up 5 bases and J gave up 3 bases; unmatched junction bases: 15. This clonotype was observed a few times. Its target is not known. TCRdb passed the reads through MiXCR, listing each CDR3 protein once. The table includes some 920,000 distinct CDR3 sequences, about a third detected once. V and J are TRBV7-6 and TRBJ2-3; 9 bases agree with TRBD1. Material: cultured CD8+ T cells from PBMCs, obtained from culture after CMV antigen stimulation. This TCR was recovered from a human donor in good health (CMV status not recorded). Some clones in this sample may be carry-over from other donors' samples. The CDR3 protein is CASSLPTGGSVGTDTQYF. The CDR3 coding sequence is TGTGCCAGCAGCCTCCCGACAGGGGGATCGGTAGGGACAGATACGCAGTATTTT.